The 17 T cell receptor beta chains given below trace back to one sample, sequenced in a study of T cell responses to AZD1222 COVID-19 vaccine. Clones were read by immunoSEQ multiplex PCR, and TCRdb kept only the in-frame ones, dropping some. The sample yields about 130,000 clones, 88% seen once. Sequences were derived from peripheral blood, sampled on day 0 of AZD1222 vaccination. The receptors originated from an adult in good health.

This rearrangement joins TRBV7-3 to TRBJ2-3; 9 bases fit TRBD1. The ends lost 2 bases at V and 6 bases at J; junction bases unmatched: 15. Germline loops: CDR1 SGHTA, CDR2 FQGTGA. This CDR3 is 18 amino acids long. The CDR3 protein is CASSLVGQGQGEGDTQYF. The CDR3 DNA reads as TGTGCCAGCAGCTTAGTGGGACAGGGACAGGGCGAGGGGGATACGCAGTATTTT. Looking up the rest from reference TRBV7-3 and TRBJ2-3 gives the full variable domain: GAGVSQTPSNKVTEKGKYVELRCDPISGHTALYWYRQSLGQGPEFLIYFQGTGAADDSGLPNDRFFAVRPEGSVSTLKIQRTERGDSAVYLCASSLVGQGQGEGDTQYFGPGTRLTVL.

The chain uses TRBV4-1 and TRBJ2-7, with 7 bases aligning to TRBD1. Germline-derived CDR1 and CDR2 are MGHRA and YSYEKL. Trimming took 4 bases from V and 4 from J; bases not matched to a gene: 10. The CDR3 contains 15 residues. CDR3 sequence (DNA): TGCGCCAGCAGCCTATCGAGGGACAGCACTTACGAGCAGTACTTC. Translating it yields CASSLSRDSTYEQYF.

V gene TRBV4-3 combines with J gene TRBJ2-5; tentatively, D is TRBD1 (5 bases). This CDR3 has 16 residues. The V end was cut by 3 bases, the J end by 1 base, with 15 bases between. Per germline, CDR1 LGHNA and CDR2 YSLEER. The CDR3 nucleotides read TGCGCCAGCAGCCATTCTGTGGGCAGGGTCCAAGAGACCCAGTACTTC. This gives the protein CASSHSVGRVQETQYF.

This clone showed up just a few times. The V and J genes are TRBV5-1 and TRBJ2-7, with a possible D match to TRBD2 (6 bases). CDR3 length: 13 amino acids. Germline CDR1 is SGHRS and CDR2 is YFSETQ. The V and J ends lost 4 bases and 7 bases respectively, with 15 bases between them. CDR3 nucleotides: TGCGCCAGCAGCATCCGGGACTTGGAAGAGCAGTACTTC. It codes for CASSIRDLEEQYF.

A single count supports this clone. The chain recombines TRBV6-5 with TRBJ2-7, with TRBD2 matching 7 bases. The length of the CDR3 is 14 residues. Trimming removed 5 bases from V and 5 bases from J; junction bases left unmatched: 9. The germline gives CDR1 MNHEY, CDR2 SVGAGI. The CDR3 reads CASSQSGVQDEQYF. Here the CDR3 DNA reads TGTGCCAGCAGTCAGAGCGGGGTCCAAGACGAGCAGTACTTC.

The chain joins TRBV7-9 to TRBJ1-4; 11 bases match TRBD1. Germline V lookup: CDR1 SEHNR, CDR2 FQNEAQ (reference sequence). Trimming at V came to 6 bases and at J to 8 bases, leaving 2 bases not matched to a gene. This CDR3 is 13 amino acids long. The chain's CDR3 is CASRGQGEEKLFF. For the CDR3, the DNA is TGTGCCAGCAGGGGACAGGGGGAGGAAAAACTGTTTTTT.

The genes are TRBV19 and TRBJ1-1; 8 nucleotides align to TRBD1. The CDR3 has 14 residues. The V and J ends lost 7 bases and 1 base, in that order; junction bases with no gene match: 5. CDR1 is LNHDA and CDR2 is SQIVND in the germline V gene (reference sequence). The CDR3 sequence: CASTSGQGNTEAFF. CDR3 DNA: TGTGCCAGTACCTCTGGACAGGGGAACACTGAAGCTTTCTTT.

The J gene is TRBJ1-1, the V gene TRBV29-1, with 8 bases that match TRBD1. J gave up 4 bases and V 4 bases, and 2 bases lay outside the gene matches. This CDR3 contains 12 residues. Germline CDR1 reads SQVTM; CDR2 reads ANQGSEA. DNA for the CDR3: TGCAGCGTTGGACAGGGGAGCACTGAAGCTTTCTTT. As protein: CSVGQGSTEAFF.

This chain links TRBV19 with TRBJ2-7, with 7 nucleotides matching TRBD2. V was clipped by 3 bases and J by 4 bases; unmatched bases: 9. Germline V gene data show CDR1 as LNHDA and CDR2 as SQIVND (reference sequence). This CDR3 comprises 15 residues. The CDR3 sequence: CASSINSGGVYEQYF. Here the CDR3 DNA reads TGTGCCAGTAGTATTAATTCGGGGGGAGTTTACGAGCAGTACTTC.

This chain connects TRBV13 to TRBJ1-3, with a possible D match to TRBD1 (5 bases). V was shortened by 6 bases and J by 2 bases, with 11 bases between the two germline ends. Germline V gene sequence: CDR1 PRHDT, CDR2 FYEKMQ (reference sequence). This CDR3 comprises 14 residues. For the CDR3, the DNA is TGTGCCAGCAGTTCAGGGCTGACTGGAAACACCATATATTTT. Translation gives CASSSGLTGNTIYF.

V usage is TRBV2 and J usage is TRBJ2-7; possible D gene TRBD2, 7 bases. This CDR3 contains 13 residues. Germline CDR1 SNHLY, CDR2 FYNNEI. V lost 10 bases, J lost 6 bases, and 19 bases lay in between. The CDR3 DNA follows: TGTGCCACCCTTGGACAGCGGGATGCCGAGCAGTACTTC. Residues: CATLGQRDAEQYF.

V gene TRBV5-1 combines with J gene TRBJ1-5; the D gene is possibly TRBD1 (5 bases). The CDR3 sequence is 15 residues long. Looked up from germline, CDR1 is SGHRS and CDR2 is YFSETQ. V dropped 6 bases and J dropped 6 bases, with 19 bases sitting between them. CDR3 region: CASTEDGGRGQPQHF. CDR3 DNA sequence: TGCGCCAGCACCGAGGACGGGGGGAGAGGTCAGCCCCAGCATTTT.

This rearrangement joins TRBV28 to TRBJ2-1; TRBD1 matches at 8 bases. CDR3 length equals 15 residues. J gave up 8 bases and V 6 bases, and 12 bases lay outside the gene matches. Germline CDR1 and CDR2: MDHEN and SYDVKM. CDR3 amino acids: CASRKDQGARDEQFF. The CDR3 DNA follows: TGTGCCAGCAGAAAAGACCAGGGGGCCAGGGATGAGCAGTTCTTC.

The chain employs TRBV5-1 and TRBJ1-2, with unresolved D. The CDR3 totals 14 residues. Trimming left V 4 bases short and J 4 bases short, with 14 bases between. Germline values: CDR1 SGHRS, CDR2 YFSETQ. The CDR3 DNA reads as TGCGCCAGCAGCGCCGGACGAGTAGGCTATGGCTACACCTTC. The encoded protein is CASSAGRVGYGYTF.

This sequence joins TRBV9 and TRBJ2-1, with TRBD1 matching over 11 bases. The V segment lost 3 bases and the J segment 13 bases; nucleotides outside the gene matches: 6. This CDR3 contains 13 residues. The germline V gene encodes CDR1 SGDLS and CDR2 YYNGEE. The CDR3 is CASSARDRGGQFF. The CDR3 DNA reads as TGTGCCAGCAGCGCTAGGGACAGGGGGGGACAGTTCTTC.

This clone was seen a few times. The chain carries TRBV5-8 and TRBJ1-2; D remains unclear. The CDR3 contains 15 residues. Germline assignment: CDR1 SGHTS and CDR2 YDEGEE. The V and J ends lost 0 bases and 10 bases respectively, with 19 bases between them. This chain's CDR3 is CASSLVLAGLLDYTF. The CDR3 nucleotides are TGTGCCAGCAGCTTGGTGCTGGCAGGCCTGTTAGACTACACCTTC.

The chain joins TRBV6-6 to TRBJ1-5; 10 positions match TRBD1. The V segment lost 5 bases and the J segment 1 base; nucleotides outside the gene matches: 5. CDR1 is MNHNY, CDR2 SVGAGI, per germline (reference sequence). The CDR3 has 16 residues. The CDR3 spells CASSPRDRGSNQPQHF. For the CDR3, the DNA is TGTGCCAGCAGTCCCCGGGACAGGGGCAGCAATCAGCCCCAGCATTTT.